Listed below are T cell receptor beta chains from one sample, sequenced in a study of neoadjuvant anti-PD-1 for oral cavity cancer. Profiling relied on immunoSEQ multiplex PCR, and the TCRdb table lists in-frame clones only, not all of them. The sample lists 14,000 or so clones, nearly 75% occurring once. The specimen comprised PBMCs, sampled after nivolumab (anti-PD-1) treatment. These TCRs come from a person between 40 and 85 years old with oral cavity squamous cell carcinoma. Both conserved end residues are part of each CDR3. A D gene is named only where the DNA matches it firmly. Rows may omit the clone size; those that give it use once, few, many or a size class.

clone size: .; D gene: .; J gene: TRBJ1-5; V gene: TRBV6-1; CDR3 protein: CASSVSGVPRDDQPQHF; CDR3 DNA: TGTGCCAGCAGTGTATCTGGGGTTCCTCGGGATGATCAGCCCCAGCATTTT
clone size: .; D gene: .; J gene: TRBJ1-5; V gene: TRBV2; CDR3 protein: CASEKGEGNQPQHF; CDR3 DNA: TGTGCCAGCGAAAAGGGGGAGGGCAATCAGCCCCAGCATTTT
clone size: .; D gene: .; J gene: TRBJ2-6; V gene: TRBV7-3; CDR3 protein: CASSLQGLGANVLTF; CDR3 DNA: TGTGCCAGCAGCTTACAGGGACTCGGGGCCAACGTCCTGACTTTC
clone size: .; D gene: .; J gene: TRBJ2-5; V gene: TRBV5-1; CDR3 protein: CASSQAESQYF; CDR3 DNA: TGCGCCAGCAGCCAGGCCGAATCCCAGTACTTC
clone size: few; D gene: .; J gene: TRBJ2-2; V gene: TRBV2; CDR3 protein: CASSARTNTGELFF; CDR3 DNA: TGTGCCAGCAGTGCCCGTACGAACACCGGGGAGCTGTTTTTT
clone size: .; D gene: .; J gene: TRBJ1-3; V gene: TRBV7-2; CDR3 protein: CASSLGPLTGNTIYF; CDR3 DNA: TGTGCCAGCAGCTTAGGTCCATTGACTGGAAACACCATATATTTT
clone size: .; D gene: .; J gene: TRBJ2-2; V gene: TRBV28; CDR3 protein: CASSLGGYTGELFF; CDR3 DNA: TGTGCCAGCAGTTTAGGGGGTTACACCGGGGAGCTGTTTTTT
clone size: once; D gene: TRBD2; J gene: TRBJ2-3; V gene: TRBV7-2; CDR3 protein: CASSRTSGSIDTQYF; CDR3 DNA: TGTGCCAGCAGCCGAACTAGCGGGAGCATAGATACGCAGTATTTT
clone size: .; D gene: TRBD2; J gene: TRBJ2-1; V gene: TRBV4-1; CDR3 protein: CASSRTAGGLNEQFF; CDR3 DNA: TGCGCCAGCAGCCGAACAGCGGGGGGGCTCAATGAGCAGTTCTTC
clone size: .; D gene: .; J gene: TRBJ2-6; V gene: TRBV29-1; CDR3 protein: CSVEPQGSSGANVLTF; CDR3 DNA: TGCAGCGTTGAACCTCAGGGGAGCTCTGGGGCCAACGTCCTGACTTTC
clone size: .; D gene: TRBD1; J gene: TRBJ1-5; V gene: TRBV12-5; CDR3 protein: CASGTTGTERQPQHF; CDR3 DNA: TGTGCTAGTGGGACCACCGGGACAGAAAGACAGCCCCAGCATTTT
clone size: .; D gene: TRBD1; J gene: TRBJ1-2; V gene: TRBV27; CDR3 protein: CASSLSTGEHGYTF; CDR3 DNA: TGTGCCAGCAGTTTGTCGACAGGGGAGCATGGCTACACCTTC
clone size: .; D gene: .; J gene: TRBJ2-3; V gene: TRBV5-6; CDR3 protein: CASSLLGLGGDTQYF; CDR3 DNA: TGTGCCAGCAGCTTGTTAGGCCTAGGAGGAGATACGCAGTATTTT
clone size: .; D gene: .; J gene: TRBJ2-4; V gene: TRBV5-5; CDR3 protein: CASSLRPTRGNIQYF; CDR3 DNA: TGTGCCAGCAGCTTGAGACCGACCCGGGGGAACATTCAGTACTTC
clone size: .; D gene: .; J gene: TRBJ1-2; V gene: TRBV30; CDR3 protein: CAWSLGHWDYGYTF; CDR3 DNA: TGTGCCTGGAGCCTGGGACATTGGGACTATGGCTACACCTTC
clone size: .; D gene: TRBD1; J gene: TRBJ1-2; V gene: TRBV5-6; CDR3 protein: CASSLPPGQGSGYTF; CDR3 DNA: TGTGCCAGCAGCTTGCCACCGGGACAGGGGTCTGGCTACACCTTC
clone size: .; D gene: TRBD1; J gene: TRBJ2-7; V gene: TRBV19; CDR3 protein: CASSIGGQGGSYEQYF; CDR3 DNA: TGTGCCAGTAGTATAGGGGGACAGGGAGGGTCCTACGAGCAGTACTTC
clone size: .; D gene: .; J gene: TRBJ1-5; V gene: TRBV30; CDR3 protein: CAWSVQGGNQPQHF; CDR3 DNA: TGTGCCTGGAGTGTCCAGGGTGGCAATCAGCCCCAGCATTTT
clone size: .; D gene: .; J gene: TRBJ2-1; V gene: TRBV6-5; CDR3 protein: CASSYFWDQRGEQFF; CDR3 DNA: TGTGCCAGCAGTTACTTTTGGGACCAGCGTGGGGAGCAGTTCTTC
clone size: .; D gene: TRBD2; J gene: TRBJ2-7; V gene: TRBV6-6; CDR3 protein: CASRRLAGGHEQYF; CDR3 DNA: TGTGCCAGCAGAAGACTAGCGGGAGGCCACGAGCAGTACTTC
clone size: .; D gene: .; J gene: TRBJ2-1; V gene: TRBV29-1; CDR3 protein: CSAAAVNFYNEQFF; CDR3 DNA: TGCAGCGCCGCGGCTGTAAATTTTTACAATGAGCAGTTCTTC
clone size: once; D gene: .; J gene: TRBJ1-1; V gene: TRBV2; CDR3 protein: CASSEGVSAFF; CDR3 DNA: TGTGCCAGCAGTGAAGGGGTGTCGGCTTTCTTT
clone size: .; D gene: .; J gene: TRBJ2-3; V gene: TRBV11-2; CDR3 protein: CASSLLAGRVRNTQYF; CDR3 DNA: TGTGCCAGCAGCTTACTGGCGGGACGGGTGCGGAATACGCAGTATTTT
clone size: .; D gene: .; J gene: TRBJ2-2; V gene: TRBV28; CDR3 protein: CASIGVPGELFF; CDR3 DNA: TGTGCCAGCATCGGGGTCCCCGGGGAGCTGTTTTTT
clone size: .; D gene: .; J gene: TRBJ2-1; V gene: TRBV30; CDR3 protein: CAWSVGLGSYNEQFF; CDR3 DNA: TGTGCCTGGAGTGTGGGACTGGGGTCCTACAATGAGCAGTTCTTC
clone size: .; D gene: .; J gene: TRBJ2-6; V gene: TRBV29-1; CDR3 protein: CSVLSGAGANVLTF; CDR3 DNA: TGCAGCGTTCTTTCCGGAGCTGGGGCCAACGTCCTGACTTTC
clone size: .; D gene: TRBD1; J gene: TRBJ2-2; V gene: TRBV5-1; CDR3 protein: CASSLRTGRNTGELFF; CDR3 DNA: TGCGCCAGCAGCCTACGGACAGGGCGCAACACCGGGGAGCTGTTTTTT
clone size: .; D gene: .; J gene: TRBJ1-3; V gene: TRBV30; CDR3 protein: CAWTASGNTIYF; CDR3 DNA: TGTGCCTGGACCGCCTCTGGAAACACCATATATTTT
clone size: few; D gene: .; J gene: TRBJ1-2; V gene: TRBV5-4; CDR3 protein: CASSPVYTYGYTF; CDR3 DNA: TGTGCCAGCAGCCCCGTCTACACCTATGGCTACACCTTC
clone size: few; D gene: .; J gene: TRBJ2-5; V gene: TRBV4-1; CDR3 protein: CASSQGPVGTQYF; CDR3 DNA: TGCGCCAGCAGCCAAGGCCCAGTTGGGACCCAGTACTTC
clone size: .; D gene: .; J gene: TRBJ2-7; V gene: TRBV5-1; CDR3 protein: CASSLASGTSVYEQYF; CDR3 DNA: TGCGCCAGCAGCTTGGCCTCCGGGACTTCGGTCTACGAGCAGTACTTC
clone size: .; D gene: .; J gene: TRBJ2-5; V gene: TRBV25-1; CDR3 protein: CASSGETQYF; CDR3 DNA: TGTGCCAGCAGCGGGGAGACCCAGTACTTC
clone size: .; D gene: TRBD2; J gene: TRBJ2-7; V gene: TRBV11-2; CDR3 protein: CASSLVSGRGMHF; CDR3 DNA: TGTGCCAGCAGCTTAGTTTCGGGGAGGGGAATGCACTTC